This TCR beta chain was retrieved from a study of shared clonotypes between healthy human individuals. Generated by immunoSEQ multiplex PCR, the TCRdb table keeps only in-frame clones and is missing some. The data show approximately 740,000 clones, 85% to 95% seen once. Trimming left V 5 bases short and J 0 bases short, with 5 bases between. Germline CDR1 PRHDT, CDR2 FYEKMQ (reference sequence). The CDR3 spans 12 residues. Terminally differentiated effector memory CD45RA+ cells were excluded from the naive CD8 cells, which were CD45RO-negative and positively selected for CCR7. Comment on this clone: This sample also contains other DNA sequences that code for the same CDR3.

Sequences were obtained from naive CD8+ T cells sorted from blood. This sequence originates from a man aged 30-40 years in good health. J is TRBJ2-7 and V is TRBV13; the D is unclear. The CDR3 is CASSASSYEQYF. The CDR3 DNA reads TGTGCCAGCAGCGCCAGCTCCTACGAGCAGTACTTC.